This entry lists 18 T cell receptor beta chains sequenced from one sample in a study of T cells in Graves' hyperthyroidism and ophthalmopathy. Regions amplified from RNA transcripts were the TCR beta CDR3 regions. In the first-round RT-PCR of the TCR CDR3, the HTBI primer set was used. TCRdb reanalysed the multiplex PCR reads using MiXCR and keeps one entry per CDR3 protein. The sample lists hundreds of thousands of distinct CDR3 sequences, 14% to 15% occurring once. The material sequenced was blood. These receptors originate from a woman under 40 with Graves' hyperthyroidism.

This clonotype was counted ten times or more. The V gene is TRBV7-9, the J gene TRBJ1-1; 10 positions match TRBD1. Germline trimming cut 5 bases from V and 0 bases from J; bases unmatched to any gene: 6. Germline CDR1 reads SEHNR; CDR2 reads FQNEAQ (reference sequence). This CDR3 comprises 16 residues. CDR3 residues: CASSPGTGDMNTEAFF. In DNA, the CDR3 is TGTGCCAGCAGCCCCGGGACAGGGGACATGAACACTGAAGCTTTCTTT. Full variable domain (remainder filled in from reference TRBV7-9 and TRBJ1-1): DTGVSQNPRHKITKRGQNVTFRCDPISEHNRLYWYRQTLGQGPEFLTYFQNEAQLEKSRLLSDRFSAERPKGSFSTLEIQRTEQGDSAMYLCASSPGTGDMNTEAFFGQGTRLTVV.

This clonotype was recorded at least ten times. The chain is built from TRBV5-1 and TRBJ2-1; tentatively, D is TRBD1 (6 bases). CDR3 size: 15 residues. CDR1 is SGHRS and CDR2 is YFSETQ in the germline V gene. V was cut by 0 bases and J by 4 bases, with 11 bases left in between. The CDR3 bases are TGCGCCAGCAGCTTGGTAACAGGGTCGTACAATGAGCAGTTCTTC. This translates into CASSLVTGSYNEQFF.

The table lists this clonotype with many counts. The chain recombines TRBV20-1 with TRBJ1-2; possibly TRBD1 for D (6 bases). Trimming removed 3 bases at V and 7 bases at J, with 9 bases between. CDR1 DFQATT and CDR2 SNEGSKA come from the germline V gene (reference sequence). CDR3 size: 11 residues. CDR3 sequence reads: CSARPRGGYTF. Here the CDR3 DNA reads TGCAGTGCTAGGCCCAGGGGTGGCTACACCTTC.

This chain uses TRBV27 with TRBJ2-1, with 7 bases that match TRBD2. Germline V gives CDR1 MNHEY, CDR2 SMNVEV (reference sequence). This CDR3 comprises 16 residues. V dropped 5 bases and J dropped 3; count of bases not matched to a gene: 10. CDR3 in DNA: TGTGCCAGCAGTGGGGCTAGCGGAGGCAGCTACAATGAGCAGTTCTTC. It specifies CASSGASGGSYNEQFF.

The chain joins TRBV7-3 to TRBJ2-1; TRBD2 agrees at 7 bases. Germline assignment: CDR1 SGHTA and CDR2 FQGTGA. The ends lost 1 base at V and 4 bases at J; junction bases unmatched: 7. The CDR3 contains 16 residues. CDR3 amino acids: CASSLIAGVGYNEQFF. The CDR3, as DNA: TGTGCCAGCAGCTTAATTGCGGGAGTAGGTTACAATGAGCAGTTCTTC.

This chain links TRBV29-1 with TRBJ2-1, with 12 nucleotides matching TRBD2. This CDR3 contains 14 residues. Germline V gene lookup returns CDR1 SQVTM and CDR2 ANQGSEA. V lost 2 bases to trimming and J lost 8 bases; unmatched junction nucleotides: 4. The CDR3 here is CSVEPGLAGYEQFF. The CDR3, as DNA: TGCAGCGTTGAACCGGGACTAGCGGGTTATGAGCAGTTCTTC.

This sequence joins TRBV5-1 and TRBJ1-1; no clear D. This CDR3 is 15 amino acids long. Trimming left V 0 bases short and J 0 bases short, with 9 bases between. Germline CDR1 is SGHRS and CDR2 is YFSETQ. Written as DNA, the CDR3 is TGCGCCAGCAGCTTGGTAGGCGGCTTGAACACTGAAGCTTTCTTT. It is translated as CASSLVGGLNTEAFF.

This clonotype showed up many times. This chain joins TRBV4-2 and TRBJ2-1; D is possibly TRBD1 or TRBD2 (5 bases each). Looked up from germline, CDR1 is LGHNA and CDR2 is YNFKEQ. The CDR3 contains 17 residues. V lost 0 bases, J lost 4 bases, and 16 bases lay in between. The CDR3 DNA reads as TGTGCCAGCAGCCAAGATGGGGGTTACTCCTTATACAATGAGCAGTTCTTC. It is translated as CASSQDGGYSLYNEQFF.

Details on this clonotype: One end of the junction does not line up with germline, which may come from a read error. For the CDR3, the DNA is TGTGCCAGCAAGGGCAGTAAAGAGACCCGGTACTTC. Translation: CASKGSKETRYF. The J gene is TRBJ2-5, the V gene TRBV2; D is unclear. This CDR3 is built from 12 residues. Germline V gives CDR1 SNHLY, CDR2 FYNNEI.

The table lists this clonotype with many counts. The rearrangement links TRBV6-5 to TRBJ2-7, with D uncertain. Germline CDR1 reads MNHEY; CDR2 reads SVGAGI. The V gene lost 0 bases and the J gene lost 4 bases, with 7 bases spanning the gap. The CDR3 runs to 13 residues. The CDR3 protein is CASSYSPDYEQYF. The CDR3 DNA follows: TGTGCCAGCAGTTACTCCCCAGATTACGAGCAGTACTTC.

This clonotype was counted many times. The chain combines TRBV6-1 with TRBJ2-1; D remains unclear. Trimming removed 7 bases at V and 7 bases at J, with 11 bases between. Germline CDR1 is MNHNS and CDR2 is SASEGT. The length of the CDR3 is 12 residues. In DNA, the CDR3 is TGTGCCAGCACGGCGGTAGGGAATGAGCAGTTCTTC. Translation gives CASTAVGNEQFF.

This clonotype showed up just a few times. This chain uses TRBV7-9 with TRBJ2-7, with TRBD2 matching over 10 bases. Per the germline V gene, CDR1 is SEHNR and CDR2 is FQNEAQ (reference sequence). Losses at the gene ends were 2 bases for V and 7 bases for J; bases not matched to a gene: 8. The CDR3 has 15 amino acids. The CDR3 region has the DNA TGTGCCAGCAGCTTAAACCTAGCGGGAGTGGGGGAGCAGTACTTC. Residues: CASSLNLAGVGEQYF. Full variable domain (remainder filled in from reference TRBV7-9 and TRBJ2-7): DTGVSQNPRHKITKRGQNVTFRCDPISEHNRLYWYRQTLGQGPEFLTYFQNEAQLEKSRLLSDRFSAERPKGSFSTLEIQRTEQGDSAMYLCASSLNLAGVGEQYFGPGTRLTVT.

As to this clonotype: A read error may explain this, as a much larger clone is one base away. The chain is built from TRBV28 and TRBJ1-4; TRBD1 matches at 10 bases. Germline loops: CDR1 MDHEN, CDR2 SYDVKM. CDR3 length: 15 residues. Trimming removed 4 bases from V and 6 bases from J; junction bases left unmatched: 5. This CDR3 is CASSSTGTGDEKLFF. The CDR3 nucleotides are TGTGCCAGCAGTTCGACCGGGACAGGGGATGAAAAACTGTTTTTT.

The chain has TRBV20-1 and TRBJ2-1; 7 bases agree with TRBD2. CDR3 length equals 16 residues. The ends lost 6 bases at V and 0 bases at J; junction bases unmatched: 11. Germline V CDR1 and CDR2: DFQATT, SNEGSKA (reference sequence). In DNA form, the CDR3 reads TGCAGTGCCCTACTGGGGCTAGCGGACTCCTACAATGAGCAGTTCTTC. Translated, it gives CSALLGLADSYNEQFF.

This clonotype was seen many times. This chain connects TRBV20-1 to TRBJ2-7, with TRBD2 matching 13 bases. There are 12 residues in the CDR3. V lost 8 bases, J lost 6 bases, and 4 bases stayed unmatched. Looked up from germline, CDR1 is DFQATT and CDR2 is SNEGSKA (reference sequence). The CDR3 DNA reads TGCAGTACCGGACTAGCGGGAGCCGAGCAGTACTTC. Protein product: CSTGLAGAEQYF.

This clonotype was recorded at least ten times. J is TRBJ1-1 and V is TRBV27, with D unclear. The CDR3 is 14 amino acids. Germline V gene lookup returns CDR1 MNHEY and CDR2 SMNVEV (reference sequence). Trimming removed 5 bases at V and 1 base at J, with 11 bases between. This CDR3 is CASSPPPPNTEAFF. Here the CDR3 DNA reads TGTGCCAGCAGTCCACCACCACCGAACACTGAAGCTTTCTTT.

The sample holds a few counts of this clonotype. V is TRBV7-9 and J is TRBJ1-6; possible D gene TRBD1, 6 bases. V was shortened by 5 bases and J by 6 bases, with 17 bases between the two germline ends. The germline gives CDR1 SEHNR, CDR2 FQNEAQ (reference sequence). This CDR3 is 16 amino acids long. The CDR3 DNA reads as TGTGCCAGCAGCCAGGGGTCCCGAGGCGGTAATTCACCCCTCCACTTT. This sequence encodes CASSQGSRGGNSPLHF.

V and J are TRBV14 and TRBJ2-7; the D is unclear. Germline V lookup: CDR1 SGHDN, CDR2 FVKESK. CDR3 size: 14 residues. The V end was cut by 1 base, the J end by 2 bases, with 9 bases between. For the CDR3, the DNA is TGTGCCAGCAGCCAAGGGGTTCCCGCCTACGAGCAGTACTTC. It encodes CASSQGVPAYEQYF.